Presented here are 11 T cell receptor beta chains from one specimen sequenced in a study of cytotoxic CD8 clonotypes in ibrutinib-treated CLL (dated by TCRdb to about 2021). The time point label, as the study defines it: progressive disease on ibrutinib. The library was made by the immunoSEQ multiplex PCR assay. TCRdb carries this immuneACCESS record with in-frame sequences only. Its versions omit some clonotypes, under half of them owing to an unresolved V gene in the studies checked, with the rest unexplained. This sample has around 40,000 clones in its table, and over 70% of those were observed once. The top ten clones comprise approximately 16% of the sample. The input for sequencing was PBMCs, taken at disease progression, from a patient treated with ibrutinib. The receptors were sampled from a human donor with chronic lymphocytic leukemia.

The chain joins TRBV27 to TRBJ2-4; TRBD2 matches at 8 bases. The V segment lost 6 bases and the J segment 6 bases; nucleotides outside the gene matches: 19. CDR1 MNHEY and CDR2 SMNVEV come from the germline V gene (reference sequence). The CDR3 consists of 18 residues. The CDR3 coding sequence is TGTGCCAGCAGGATGGCGGGGGGCTGGCCAACGCTAGGAAACATTCAGTACTTC. Translating gives CASRMAGGWPTLGNIQYF.

A few counts support this clone. This chain links TRBV5-1 with TRBJ1-6; the match to TRBD1 covers 7 bases. CDR1 and CDR2 (germline): SGHRS, YFSETQ. CDR3 size: 15 residues. J gave up 8 bases and V 0 bases, and 5 bases lay outside the gene matches. The CDR3 nucleotides are TGCGCCAGCAGCTTGGGGACAGGTTGGGATTCACCCCTCCACTTT. Translating gives CASSLGTGWDSPLHF.

The V call is TRBV5-4, the J call TRBJ2-7; no definite D call. This CDR3 spans 18 amino acids. From germline, CDR1 is SGHNT and CDR2 YYREEE (reference sequence). V gave up 0 bases and J gave up 3 bases, with 22 bases separating them. The DNA for the CDR3 is TGTGCCAGCAGCTTGGCTCAAGGATCTGGGCAGGTAGGCTACGAGCAGTACTTC. Translation gives CASSLAQGSGQVGYEQYF.

This clone was recorded only once. The chain combines TRBV29-1 with TRBJ2-5; 8 bases are shared with TRBD1. Germline assignment: CDR1 SQVTM and CDR2 ANQGSEA. V shed 5 bases and J 2 bases; nucleotides not matched to a gene: 4. This CDR3 region has 13 residues. CDR3 residues: CSVQGARQETQYF. For the CDR3, the DNA is TGCAGCGTTCAGGGGGCGCGTCAAGAGACCCAGTACTTC.

The chain carries TRBV5-8 and TRBJ1-4, with D unclear. CDR3 length: 13 amino acids. CDR1 and CDR2 (germline): SGHTS, YDEGEE. V was trimmed by 0 bases and J by 7 bases, leaving 7 bases between them. As DNA, the CDR3 is TGTGCCAGCAGCTTGGGTAATGCTGAAAAACTGTTTTTT. It codes for CASSLGNAEKLFF.

The chain combines TRBV20-1 with TRBJ1-1; D remains unclear. The CDR3 spans 8 residues. Germline CDR1 reads DFQATT; CDR2 reads SNEGSKA (reference sequence). Trimming pared 6 bases from V and 7 bases from J, leaving 3 bases between. In DNA form, the CDR3 reads TGCAGTGCCAATGAAGCTTTCTTT. Translating it yields CSANEAFF.

The table lists this clone with a few counts. V gene TRBV4-2 combines with J gene TRBJ1-5, with 7 bases matching TRBD1. V dropped 0 bases and J dropped 3; count of bases not matched to a gene: 2. The germline V gene encodes CDR1 LGHNA and CDR2 YNFKEQ. The CDR3 loop spans 15 amino acids. CDR3: CASSQDQGVNQPQHF. The CDR3 DNA reads TGTGCCAGCAGCCAAGATCAGGGGGTCAATCAGCCCCAGCATTTT.

This clone was recorded a few times. V and J are TRBV10-1 and TRBJ1-1, with a tentative D call TRBD1 (5 bases). The CDR3 has 13 amino acids. CDR1 is WNHNN and CDR2 is SYGVQD in the germline V gene (reference sequence). V shed 7 bases and J shed 1 base, with 10 bases lying between them. CDR3 DNA: TGCGCCAGCATCTCGGACAAGAACACTGAAGCTTTCTTT. The encoded protein is CASISDKNTEAFF.

V and J are TRBV5-1 and TRBJ2-1, with D unclear. The CDR3 sequence is 15 residues long. Germline CDR1 reads SGHRS; CDR2 reads YFSETQ. Trimming removed 0 bases from V and 0 bases from J, with 7 bases in between. The CDR3 bases are TGCGCCAGCAGCTTGGTCGGAAACTCCTACAATGAGCAGTTCTTC. This translates into CASSLVGNSYNEQFF.

This CDR3 is CSVAQSVWTEAFF. CDR3 nucleotide sequence: TGCAGCGTTGCTCAGTCGGTTTGGACTGAAGCTTTCTTT. This chain links TRBV29-1 with TRBJ1-1; D not resolved. V was pared by 4 bases and J by 5 bases, with 14 bases between. There are 13 residues in the CDR3. Germline V lookup: CDR1 SQVTM, CDR2 ANQGSEA.

The chain links TRBV5-6 to TRBJ1-2; D is perhaps TRBD1 (5 bases). V was cut by 2 bases and J by 4 bases, with 9 bases left in between. The CDR3 has 13 amino acids. Germline values: CDR1 SGHDT, CDR2 YYEEEE. CDR3 DNA sequence: TGTGCCAGCAGCTTTAACAGGCCCTATGGCTACACCTTC. It translates to CASSFNRPYGYTF.